The 32 T cell receptor beta chains below all came from one sample that was sequenced in a study of T cell responses to AZD1222 COVID-19 vaccine. Clones were sequenced by immunoSEQ multiplex PCR, and TCRdb holds only the in-frame ones, with some missing. There are tens of thousands of clones in the sample; 80% occur only once, and about 14% lies in the top ten. The input for sequencing was peripheral blood, taken 28 days after the second AZD1222 dose. The receptors here all came from an adult who received the AZD1222 COVID-19 vaccine.

The rearrangement joins TRBV6-2 or TRBV6-3 to TRBJ2-1, with 14 bases lining up with TRBD2. V shed 4 bases, J shed 7 bases, and the junction held 6 bases outside the gene matches. The CDR3 sequence is 16 residues long. Looked up from germline, CDR1 is MNHEY and CDR2 is SVGEGT. The CDR3 nucleotides are TGTGCCAGCAGTTTTTCGACTAGCGGGGGGGCGAATGAGCAGTTCTTC. It translates to CASSFSTSGGANEQFF.

This chain uses TRBV27 with TRBJ2-3, with D possibly TRBD1 on 5 matching bases. This CDR3 contains 14 residues. Germline CDR1 MNHEY, CDR2 SMNVEV (reference sequence). V gave up 6 bases and J gave up 2 bases, with 12 bases separating them. The CDR3, as DNA: TGTGCCAGCAGCCAGATGACAGTCACAGATACGCAGTATTTT. Translation gives CASSQMTVTDTQYF.

The chain links TRBV7-2 to TRBJ2-5, with 12 bases that match TRBD2. CDR1 SGHTA and CDR2 FQGNSA come from the germline V gene. After removal of 2 bases from V and 6 bases from J, the junction contained 10 bases not matched to a gene. The CDR3 has 17 amino acids. CDR3: CASSLFSLAGGLKTQYF. DNA for the CDR3: TGTGCCAGCAGCTTATTCTCGCTAGCGGGGGGGCTAAAGACCCAGTACTTC.

This chain uses TRBV28 with TRBJ1-5; 7 nucleotides align to TRBD1. CDR3 length: 15 residues. V lost 6 bases to trimming and J lost 5 bases; unmatched junction nucleotides: 10. CDR1 and CDR2 from the germline V gene are MDHEN and SYDVKM. CDR3 loop: CASRESDREYQPQHF. The CDR3 DNA reads TGTGCCAGCAGGGAGTCAGACAGGGAATATCAGCCCCAGCATTTT.

The chain employs TRBV5-3 and TRBJ2-7; no clear D. TRBV5-3 is noted as an ORF with a role that remains uncertain. Trimming shortened V by 4 bases and J by 3 bases, and 14 bases separated the two germline ends. The CDR3 spans 14 residues. The CDR3 coding sequence is TGTGCCAGAAGCCCAATAAGGTTCCACTACGAGCAGTACTTC. Translation: CARSPIRFHYEQYF.

This chain joins TRBV28 and TRBJ1-5; possible D gene TRBD1, 5 bases. With 5 bases removed from V and 4 bases from J, the gap between germline ends came to 21 bases. Looked up from germline, CDR1 is MDHEN and CDR2 is SYDVKM. CDR3 size: 17 residues. CDR3 in DNA: TGTGCCAGCAGTCCTCGCCGGGACGGAGAAAGGAATCAGCCCCAGCATTTT. This sequence encodes CASSPRRDGERNQPQHF.

The CDR3 loop reads CASSSGMTEAFF. CDR3 DNA: TGTGCCAGCAGCTCGGGGATGACTGAAGCTTTCTTT. J is TRBJ1-1 and V is TRBV7-6; D gene ambiguous. The CDR3 covers 12 residues. Germline lookup yields CDR1 SGHVS and CDR2 FNYEAQ. V lost 4 bases and J 5 bases, leaving 8 bases between the germline ends.

In this sample, this clone turned up a few times. The chain uses TRBV5-1 and TRBJ1-1; 8 bases fit TRBD1. Germline loops: CDR1 SGHRS, CDR2 YFSETQ. After removal of 6 bases from V and 2 bases from J, the junction contained 6 bases not matched to a gene. The CDR3 contains 14 residues. CDR3 protein: CASNRGQGNTEAFF. The CDR3 DNA reads as TGCGCCAGCAACCGAGGACAGGGCAACACTGAAGCTTTCTTT.

This sequence joins TRBV19 and TRBJ1-1, with TRBD1 matching 7 bases. Per the germline V gene, CDR1 is LNHDA and CDR2 is SQIVND (reference sequence). V lost 2 bases, J lost 11 bases, and 8 bases stayed unmatched. This CDR3 is built from 13 residues. The CDR3, as DNA: TGTGCCAGTAGTATAACTCCAGGGACAGCCGCTTTCTTT. Protein sequence: CASSITPGTAAFF. The full variable domain, in which reference TRBV19 and TRBJ1-1 provide the parts outside the CDR3, is DGGITQSPKYLFRKEGQNVTLSCEQNLNHDAMYWYRQDPGQGLRLIYYSQIVNDFQKGDIAEGYSVSREKKESFPLTVTSAQKNPTAFYLCASSITPGTAAFFGQGTRLTVV.

This sequence joins TRBV14 and TRBJ2-7; 15 bases are shared with TRBD2. Unmatched junction bases numbered 6, after V lost 4 bases and J lost 2 bases. CDR3 length equals 17 residues. In germline, CDR1 is SGHDN, CDR2 FVKESK. CDR3 loop: CASSRIGTSGGTYEQYF. CDR3 bases: TGTGCCAGCAGCCGAATCGGGACTAGCGGGGGGACCTACGAGCAGTACTTC.

This sequence joins TRBV11-2 and TRBJ1-6; 8 bases map to TRBD1. J gave up 0 bases and V 5 bases, and 6 bases lay outside the gene matches. CDR1 is SGHAT and CDR2 is FQNNGV in the germline V gene. The CDR3 spans 17 residues. In DNA, the CDR3 is TGTGCCAGCAGCACCTGGGACAGGAGCTCCTATAATTCACCCCTCCACTTT. Amino acid sequence: CASSTWDRSSYNSPLHF.

The chain carries TRBV11-2 and TRBJ1-2, with D perhaps TRBD1 (5 bases). This CDR3 region has 15 residues. Deletions cut 1 base from V and 7 bases from J, with 16 bases between. Germline CDR1 reads SGHAT; CDR2 reads FQNNGV. The CDR3 coding sequence is TGTGCCAGCAGCTTAGGTTCAGGAGGGGTGTTTGGCTACACCTTC. This codes for CASSLGSGGVFGYTF.

The chain recombines TRBV5-4 with TRBJ1-6; 9 positions match TRBD1. With V trimmed by 5 bases and J by 8 bases, 11 bases remained unmatched. Germline assignment: CDR1 SGHNT and CDR2 YYREEE (reference sequence). The CDR3 sequence is 16 residues long. The CDR3 loop is CASRGDRGTLDSPLHF. The CDR3 DNA is TGTGCCAGCAGGGGAGACAGGGGGACGTTGGATTCACCCCTCCACTTT. The full variable domain, its missing parts supplied by reference TRBV5-4 and TRBJ1-6, is ETGVTQSPTHLIKTRGQQVTLRCSSQSGHNTVSWYQQALGQGPQFIFQYYREEENGRGNFPPRFSGLQFPNYSSELNVNALELDDSALYLCASRGDRGTLDSPLHFGNGTRLTVT.

The chain employs TRBV2 and TRBJ2-4; TRBD2 aligns across 9 bases. The trim removed 9 bases at V and 2 bases at J, leaving 8 bases unmatched. The CDR3 runs to 15 residues. CDR1 is SNHLY and CDR2 is FYNNEI in the germline V gene. As DNA, the CDR3 is TGTGCCAGAACCAGACTAGCGGAGCCCAAAAACATTCAGTACTTC. Translated: CARTRLAEPKNIQYF.

This chain uses TRBV7-9 with TRBJ2-5; 10 nucleotides line up with TRBD2. The junction had 8 bases not matched to a gene; V was cut back by 4 bases and J by 3 bases. Germline CDR1 SEHNR, CDR2 FQNEAQ (reference sequence). CDR3 length: 16 residues. The CDR3 coding sequence is TGTGCCAGCAGCTCCTCCGTTAGCGGGGGGAAAGAGACCCAGTACTTC. It encodes CASSSSVSGGKETQYF.

This chain connects TRBV19 to TRBJ2-6; TRBD2 is a possible D gene (5 bases). The CDR3 runs to 18 residues. Germline V gene lookup returns CDR1 LNHDA and CDR2 SQIVND (reference sequence). The V gene lost 3 bases and the J gene lost 0 bases, with 15 bases spanning the gap. The CDR3 reads CASSMVSGYRSGANVLTF. DNA for the CDR3: TGTGCCAGTAGTATGGTTTCGGGGTACCGCTCTGGGGCCAACGTCCTGACTTTC.

This CDR3 reads CASSLMGAGTGELFF. Here the CDR3 DNA reads TGTGCCAGCAGTTTAATGGGGGCCGGTACCGGGGAGCTGTTTTTT. The chain carries TRBV28 and TRBJ2-2; possibly TRBD1 for D (6 bases). Trimming took 2 bases from V and 5 from J, leaving 12 bases between them. The CDR3 length is 15 residues. Germline V lookup: CDR1 MDHEN, CDR2 SYDVKM.

The chain recombines TRBV27 with TRBJ2-1; D ambiguous. V was cut by 0 bases and J by 2 bases, with 11 bases left in between. Germline-derived CDR1 and CDR2 are MNHEY and SMNVEV (reference sequence). There are 16 residues in the CDR3. This CDR3 reads CASSLSGMLPYNEQFF. The CDR3 bases are TGTGCCAGCAGTTTATCGGGGATGTTGCCCTACAATGAGCAGTTCTTC.

The chain recombines TRBV29-1 with TRBJ2-2; the D gene could be TRBD1 or TRBD2 (5 bases each). The V end was cut by 8 bases, the J end by 7 bases, with 14 bases between. Germline lookup yields CDR1 SQVTM and CDR2 ANQGSEA. There are 12 residues in the CDR3. The CDR3: CSTGPRGGELFF. CDR3 DNA sequence: TGCAGCACGGGACCTCGCGGCGGGGAGCTGTTTTTT.

The chain carries TRBV11-2 and TRBJ2-3, with D perhaps matching TRBD2 (7 bases). Germline lookup yields CDR1 SGHAT and CDR2 FQNNGV. CDR3 length: 16 amino acids. The germline V and J ends were trimmed by 1 base and 3 bases, with 14 bases remaining between them. The CDR3 is CASSLAGGAGTDTQYF. The CDR3, as DNA: TGTGCCAGCAGCTTAGCTGGGGGGGCCGGGACAGATACGCAGTATTTT.

The chain couples TRBV18 to TRBJ1-6; D is possibly TRBD1 (6 bases). The CDR3 consists of 13 residues. Trimming removed 6 bases from V and 7 bases from J, with 10 bases in between. The germline CDR1 and CDR2 sequences are KGHSH and LQKENI. The CDR3 sequence is CASSRDKNSPLHF. In DNA form, the CDR3 reads TGTGCCAGCTCCCGGGACAAAAATTCACCCCTCCACTTT.

In its sample, this clone was seen a few times. The V call is TRBV5-6, the J call TRBJ1-4; 8 positions agree with TRBD1. V was pared by 5 bases and J by 5 bases, with 2 bases of the junction left unmatched. This CDR3 has 13 residues. From germline, CDR1 is SGHDT and CDR2 YYEEEE. The CDR3 nucleotides are TGTGCCAGCAGGAGACAGGGGAATGAAAAACTGTTTTTT. The encoded protein is CASRRQGNEKLFF.

The chain couples TRBV7-9 to TRBJ2-3; 10 bases are a match to TRBD1. V lost 4 bases, J lost 1 base, and 14 bases stayed unmatched. Germline-derived CDR1 and CDR2 are SEHNR and FQNEAQ (reference sequence). The CDR3 totals 19 residues. The CDR3 DNA sequence: TGTGCCAGCAGCTCGTCCCTCTCTACCGGGACAGGGGGCACAGATACGCAGTATTTT. As protein: CASSSSLSTGTGGTDTQYF. The full variable domain, its missing parts supplied by reference TRBV7-9 and TRBJ2-3, is DTGVSQNPRHKITKRGQNVTFRCDPISEHNRLYWYRQTLGQGPEFLTYFQNEAQLEKSRLLSDRFSAERPKGSFSTLEIQRTEQGDSAMYLCASSSSLSTGTGGTDTQYFGPGTRLTVL.

J is TRBJ1-1 and V is TRBV5-1; D unresolved. Trimming shortened V by 0 bases and J by 0 bases, and 6 bases separated the two germline ends. The CDR3 is 14 amino acids. The germline CDR1 and CDR2 sequences are SGHRS and YFSETQ. The DNA for the CDR3 is TGCGCCAGCAGCTTGGGAACCATGAACACTGAAGCTTTCTTT. Its protein is CASSLGTMNTEAFF.

The V gene is TRBV3-1 (or the pseudogene TRBV3-2), the J gene TRBJ2-1; 10 bases line up with TRBD1. Germline V gene data show CDR1 as LGHDT and CDR2 as YNNKEL (reference sequence). The CDR3 is 15 amino acids. Trimming cost V 5 bases and J 1 base; bases outside gene matches: 2. The CDR3 coding sequence is TGTGCCAGCAGCGACAGGGGGCCATCCTACAATGAGCAGTTCTTC. Protein: CASSDRGPSYNEQFF.

This rearrangement joins TRBV14 to TRBJ2-5, with 8 bases identical to TRBD1. V lost 2 bases and J lost 5; bases outside the gene matches: 7. The CDR3 runs 15 residues. Germline V gene lookup returns CDR1 SGHDN and CDR2 FVKESK. CDR3 DNA: TGTGCCAGCAGCCAATGGACAGGGACGAGCGAGACCCAGTACTTC. Translation: CASSQWTGTSETQYF. The complete variable domain, with remaining parts taken from reference TRBV14 and TRBJ2-5, reads EAGVTQFPSHSVIEKGQTVTLRCDPISGHDNLYWYRRVMGKEIKFLLHFVKESKQDESGMPNNRFLAERTGGTYSTLKVQPAELEDSGVYFCASSQWTGTSETQYFGPGTRLLVL.

This sequence joins TRBV12-3 or TRBV12-4 and TRBJ1-3, with TRBD1 as a possible D gene (5 bases). The CDR3 loop spans 13 amino acids. The V end was cut by 3 bases, the J end by 10 bases, with 13 bases between. The CDR3 protein is CASSLGQGGTIYF. The CDR3, as DNA: TGTGCCAGCAGTTTGGGGCAGGGAGGGACCATATATTTT.

This clone was observed a few times. The V and J genes are TRBV19 and TRBJ2-1, with a tentative D call TRBD2 (7 bases). The germline V and J ends were trimmed by 5 bases and 3 bases, with 11 bases remaining between them. CDR1 is LNHDA, CDR2 SQIVND, per germline (reference sequence). The length of the CDR3 is 14 residues. CDR3 DNA sequence: TGTGCCAGTAGTTACGGGGGGCGCTACAATGAGCAGTTCTTC. Translated: CASSYGGRYNEQFF.

The chain couples TRBV11-2 to TRBJ2-5; 12 nucleotides align to TRBD2. Germline CDR1 SGHAT, CDR2 FQNNGV. The V and J ends lost 3 bases and 5 bases, in that order; junction bases with no gene match: 4. This CDR3 region has 15 residues. This CDR3 is CASSFSLAGGETQYF. The CDR3 DNA sequence: TGTGCCAGCAGCTTTAGCCTAGCGGGGGGGGAGACCCAGTACTTC.

This rearrangement joins TRBV25-1 to TRBJ1-2; 9 bases match TRBD1. The CDR3 consists of 13 residues. Germline V gene lookup returns CDR1 MGHDK and CDR2 SYGVNS. V lost 5 bases, J lost 8 bases, and 6 bases stayed unmatched. The CDR3 here is CASSSTGGEGYTF. The DNA for the CDR3 is TGTGCCAGCAGTTCTACAGGGGGCGAAGGCTACACCTTC.

The chain couples TRBV28 to TRBJ1-1, with TRBD1 as a possible D gene (6 bases). V was clipped by 3 bases and J by 10 bases, with 24 bases between them. CDR1 is MDHEN, CDR2 SYDVKM, per germline. This CDR3 is built from 16 residues. The CDR3 DNA reads TGTGCCAGCAGTTTTATCGGGGGGAAGGGGGGCAACCTAGCTTTCTTT. It encodes CASSFIGGKGGNLAFF.

This chain uses TRBV5-1 with TRBJ2-5; 12 bases agree with TRBD1. CDR1 is SGHRS, CDR2 YFSETQ, per germline. V gave up 0 bases and J gave up 5 bases; unmatched junction bases: 5. The CDR3 runs 16 residues. CDR3 in DNA: TGCGCCAGCAGCTTGGGGGTGGGGACAGGGGGCGAGACCCAGTACTTC. It codes for CASSLGVGTGGETQYF.